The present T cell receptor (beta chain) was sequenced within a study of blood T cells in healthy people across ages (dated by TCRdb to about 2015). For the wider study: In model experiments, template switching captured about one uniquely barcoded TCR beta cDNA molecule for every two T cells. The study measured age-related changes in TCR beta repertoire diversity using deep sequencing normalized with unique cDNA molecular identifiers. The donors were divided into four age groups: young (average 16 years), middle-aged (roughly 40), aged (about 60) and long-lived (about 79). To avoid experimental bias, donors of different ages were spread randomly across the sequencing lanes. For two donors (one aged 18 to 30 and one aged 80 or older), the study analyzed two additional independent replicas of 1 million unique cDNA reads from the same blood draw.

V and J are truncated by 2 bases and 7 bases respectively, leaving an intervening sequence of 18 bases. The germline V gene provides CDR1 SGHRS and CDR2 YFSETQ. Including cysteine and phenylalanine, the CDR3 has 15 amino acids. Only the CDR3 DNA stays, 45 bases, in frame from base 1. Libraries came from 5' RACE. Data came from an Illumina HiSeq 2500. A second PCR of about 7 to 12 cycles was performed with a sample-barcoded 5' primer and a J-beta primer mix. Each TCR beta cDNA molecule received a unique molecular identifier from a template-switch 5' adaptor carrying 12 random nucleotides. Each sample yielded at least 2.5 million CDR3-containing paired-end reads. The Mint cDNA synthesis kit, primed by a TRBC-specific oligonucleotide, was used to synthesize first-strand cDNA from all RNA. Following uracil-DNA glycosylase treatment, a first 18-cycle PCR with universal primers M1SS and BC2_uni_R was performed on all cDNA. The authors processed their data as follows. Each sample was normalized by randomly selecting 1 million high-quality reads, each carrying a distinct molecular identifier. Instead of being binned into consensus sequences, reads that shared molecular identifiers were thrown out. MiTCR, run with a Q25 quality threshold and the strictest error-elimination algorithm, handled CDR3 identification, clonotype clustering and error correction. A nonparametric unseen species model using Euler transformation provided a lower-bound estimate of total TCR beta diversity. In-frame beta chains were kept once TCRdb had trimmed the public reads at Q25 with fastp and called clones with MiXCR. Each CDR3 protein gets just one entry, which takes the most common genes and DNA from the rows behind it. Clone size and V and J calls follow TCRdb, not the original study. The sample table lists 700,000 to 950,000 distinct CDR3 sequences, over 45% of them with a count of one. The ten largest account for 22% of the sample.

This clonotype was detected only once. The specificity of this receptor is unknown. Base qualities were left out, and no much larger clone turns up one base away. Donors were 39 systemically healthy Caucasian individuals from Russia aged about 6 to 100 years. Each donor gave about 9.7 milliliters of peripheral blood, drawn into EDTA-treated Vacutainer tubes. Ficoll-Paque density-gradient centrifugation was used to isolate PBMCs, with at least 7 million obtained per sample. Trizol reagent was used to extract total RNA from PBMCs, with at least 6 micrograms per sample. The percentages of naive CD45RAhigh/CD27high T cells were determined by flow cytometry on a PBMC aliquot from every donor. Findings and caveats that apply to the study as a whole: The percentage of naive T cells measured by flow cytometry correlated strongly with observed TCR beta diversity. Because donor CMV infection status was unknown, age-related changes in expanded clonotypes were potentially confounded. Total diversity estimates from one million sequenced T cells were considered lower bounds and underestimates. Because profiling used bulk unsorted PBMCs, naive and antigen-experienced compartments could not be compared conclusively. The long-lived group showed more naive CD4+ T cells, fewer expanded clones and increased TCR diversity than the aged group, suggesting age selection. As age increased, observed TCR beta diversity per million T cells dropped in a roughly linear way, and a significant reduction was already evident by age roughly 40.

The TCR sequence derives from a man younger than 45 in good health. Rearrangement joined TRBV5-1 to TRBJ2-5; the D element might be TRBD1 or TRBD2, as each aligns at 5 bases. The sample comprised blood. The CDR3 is CASSLVPGAAGTQYF. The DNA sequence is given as TGCGCCAGCAGCTTAGTTCCCGGGGCAGCAGGGACCCAGTACTTC.